This passage covers 13 T cell receptor beta chains from one sample sequenced in a study of cytomegalovirus exposure and HLA in healthy donors. Profiled with immunoSEQ multiplex PCR; TCRdb holds only in-frame clones, not every one. The table has approximately 230,000 clones, roughly 90% seen once. The sample was PBMCs. These receptors were collected from a young man in good health and CMV-seropositive.

The rearrangement uses TRBV6-1 and TRBJ2-3; 8 bases fit TRBD2. Germline V gene lookup returns CDR1 MNHNS and CDR2 SASEGT. The junction had 5 bases not matched to a gene; V was cut back by 7 bases and J by 5 bases. CDR3 length equals 13 residues. In nucleotides, the CDR3 is TGTGCCAGCAAAGGGGCGGGAGGAGATACGCAGTATTTT. Protein: CASKGAGGDTQYF.

This sequence joins TRBV7-6 and TRBJ2-3; 9 nucleotides line up with TRBD2. The CDR3 consists of 16 residues. The germline V gene encodes CDR1 SGHVS and CDR2 FNYEAQ. The trim removed 3 bases at V and 2 bases at J, leaving 6 bases unmatched. The CDR3 region has the DNA TGTGCCAGCAGCTTGTCCGGCGGGAGGGCCACAGATACGCAGTATTTT. Its translation: CASSLSGGRATDTQYF.

The chain couples TRBV6-5 to TRBJ1-1, with 7 bases matching TRBD1. The germline gives CDR1 MNHEY, CDR2 SVGAGI. V shed 2 bases, J shed 2 bases, and the junction held 8 bases outside the gene matches. CDR3 length: 16 residues. CDR3: CASSYLKRQGNTEAFF. The CDR3 DNA is TGTGCCAGCAGTTACCTGAAACGACAGGGCAACACTGAAGCTTTCTTT.

The gene calls are TRBV5-1 and TRBJ2-7; the match to TRBD1 covers 7 bases. With V trimmed by 2 bases and J by 4 bases, 9 bases remained unmatched. The germline CDR1 and CDR2 sequences are SGHRS and YFSETQ. This CDR3 contains 15 residues. This CDR3 is CASSLDFTGEYEQYF. For the CDR3, the DNA is TGCGCCAGCAGCTTAGATTTCACAGGGGAGTACGAGCAGTACTTC. The full variable domain, its missing parts supplied by reference TRBV5-1 and TRBJ2-7, is KAGVTQTPRYLIKTRGQQVTLSCSPISGHRSVSWYQQTPGQGLQFLFEYFSETQRNKGNFPGRFSGRQFSNSRSEMNVSTLELGDSALYLCASSLDFTGEYEQYFGPGTRLTVT.

This sequence joins TRBV5-4 and TRBJ2-5, with 13 bases that match TRBD2. Per germline, CDR1 SGHNT and CDR2 YYREEE (reference sequence). The J segment lost 3 bases and the V segment lost 3 bases, leaving 5 bases of the junction unmatched. The CDR3 totals 16 residues. This chain's CDR3 is CASSSPGLAGKETQYF. Written as DNA, the CDR3 is TGTGCCAGCAGCTCTCCGGGACTAGCGGGGAAAGAGACCCAGTACTTC.

The chain combines TRBV7-9 with TRBJ1-1; D is undetermined. Germline V gives CDR1 SEHNR, CDR2 FQNEAQ (reference sequence). The CDR3 loop spans 12 amino acids. V lost 7 bases, J lost 1 base, and 7 bases lay in between. In DNA, the CDR3 is TGTGCCAGCACGGGCCAGAACACTGAAGCTTTCTTT. Translated, it gives CASTGQNTEAFF.

On this clone: The sample holds other DNA sequences that translate to the same CDR3. CDR3 sequence: CASSQDRGQPQHF. The CDR3 region has the DNA TGCGCCAGCAGCCAAGATCGGGGGCAGCCCCAGCATTTT. The chain uses TRBV4-3 and TRBJ1-5; D possibly corresponds to TRBD1 (5 bases). Between the trimmed V and J ends, which lost 0 bases and 7 bases, there was a span of 7 bases. CDR1 and CDR2 (germline): LGHNA, YSLEER. The CDR3 consists of 13 residues.

This chain links TRBV6-1 with TRBJ1-2; 8 bases match TRBD1. From germline, CDR1 is MNHNS and CDR2 SASEGT. The CDR3 runs to 15 residues. With 6 bases clipped from V and 5 bases from J, the junction kept 11 bases outside the gene matches. This chain's CDR3 is CASSDPGQALYGYTF. The CDR3, as DNA: TGTGCCAGCAGCGATCCGGGACAGGCGCTATATGGCTACACCTTC.

The chain uses TRBV30 and TRBJ2-1, with 12 bases matching TRBD2. Per germline, CDR1 GTSNPN and CDR2 SVGIG (reference sequence). The V and J ends lost 3 bases and 9 bases, in that order; junction bases with no gene match: 6. The CDR3 sequence is 14 residues long. CDR3 sequence reads: CAWRRTSGKGEQFF. CDR3 in DNA: TGTGCCTGGAGGAGGACTAGCGGGAAAGGTGAGCAGTTCTTC.

The V gene is TRBV2, the J gene TRBJ2-5; 13 bases match TRBD2. V lost 3 bases and J lost 0; bases outside the gene matches: 1. CDR1 is SNHLY and CDR2 is FYNNEI in the germline V gene. This CDR3 is built from 16 residues. The CDR3 here is CASSEGLAGYQETQYF. The CDR3 region has the DNA TGTGCCAGCAGTGAGGGACTAGCGGGGTACCAAGAGACCCAGTACTTC.

V is TRBV29-1 and J is TRBJ2-2, with D possibly being TRBD1 or TRBD2 (5 bases each). In germline, CDR1 is SQVTM, CDR2 ANQGSEA. This CDR3 is 14 amino acids long. Trimming removed 4 bases at V and 7 bases at J, with 16 bases between. This CDR3 is CSVGQIGTHGELFF. The CDR3 DNA reads as TGCAGCGTTGGCCAGATTGGGACGCACGGGGAGCTGTTTTTT.

The V and J genes are TRBV5-4 and TRBJ1-2; 9 bases agree with TRBD1. Germline assignment: CDR1 SGHNT and CDR2 YYREEE (reference sequence). CDR3 length: 13 residues. Unmatched junction bases numbered 6, after V lost 4 bases and J lost 8 bases. CDR3 nucleotides: TGTGCCAGCAGCGGCTACGGGACAGGGGGCTACACCTTC. Protein: CASSGYGTGGYTF.

The chain recombines TRBV6-5 with TRBJ2-7, with a weak D call TRBD1 (6 bases). In germline, CDR1 is MNHEY, CDR2 SVGAGI. Trimming took off 2 bases at V and 5 bases at J, with 16 bases between the two ends. The CDR3 consists of 15 residues. CDR3 in DNA: TGTGCCAGCAGTTACCGGTCCTCCCGGGACAACGAGCAGTACTTC. It translates to CASSYRSSRDNEQYF.